This T cell receptor (beta chain) was observed in a study of neurological immune-mediated disorders. This clonotype has a count of ten or more. The cDNA came from 5'RACE with 10-nucleotide random UMIs. One entry per CDR3 protein results from TCRdb running MiXCR on the 5' RACE reads. The sample consists of fewer than 75,000 distinct CDR3 sequences, 4.5% of them appearing once. V lost 0 bases and J 2 bases, leaving 7 bases between the germline ends. The CDR3 covers 14 residues. CDR1 and CDR2 from the germline V gene are SGHDT and YYEEEE. The genes are TRBV5-6 and TRBJ2-3, with D perhaps TRBD1 (6 bases). The specimen was PBMCs. The sequence came from a man aged 25 to 40 with multiple sclerosis. CDR3 coding DNA: TGTGCCAGCAGCTTGGGGACAGTCACAGATACGCAGTATTTT. Amino acids: CASSLGTVTDTQYF.